Each of the 12 T cell receptor beta chains below was sequenced from the same sample in a study of T-cell memory formation after mild COVID-19. From the 5' RACE reads, TCRdb called clonotypes with MiXCR, one entry per CDR3 protein. Here the sample spans about 390,000 distinct CDR3 sequences, around 21% being singletons. Sample: PBMCs or a T cell subset sorted from them (not recorded which). The receptor set was obtained from an adult woman who had mild COVID-19 (a few samples of this study predate the infection). Cell type and time point are not known.

The chain joins TRBV2 to TRBJ1-1, with 11 positions matching TRBD1. CDR3 size: 20 residues. Germline V gene data show CDR1 as SNHLY and CDR2 as FYNNEI. V was pared by 3 bases and J by 1 base, with 16 bases of the junction left unmatched. The DNA of the CDR3 is TGTGCCAGCAGTGATTTCCCTCTTTGGGACAGGGGGTCTACGAACACTGAAGCTTTCTTT. It specifies CASSDFPLWDRGSTNTEAFF.

This clonotype showed up just a few times. The J gene is TRBJ1-5, the V gene TRBV12-3 or TRBV12-4; 9 positions agree with TRBD1. The length of the CDR3 is 15 residues. Trimming at V came to 1 base and at J to 4 bases, leaving 2 bases not matched to a gene. DNA for the CDR3: TGTGCCAGCAGTTTAGGGGACAGGGATAATCAGCCCCAGCATTTT. This encodes CASSLGDRDNQPQHF.

The rearrangement joins TRBV11-2 to TRBJ2-4, with D unresolved. V was trimmed by 1 base and J by 4 bases, leaving 14 bases between them. This CDR3 has 16 amino acids. CDR1 SGHAT and CDR2 FQNNGV come from the germline V gene. Written as DNA, the CDR3 is TGTGCCAGCAGCTTAGGGGCGCTGAGTTCAAAAAACATTCAGTACTTC. Translated, it gives CASSLGALSSKNIQYF.

The chain is built from TRBV4-2 and TRBJ1-2; no definite D call. The ends were cut back, 0 bases at V and 7 bases at J, with 18 bases in the middle. CDR1 LGHNA and CDR2 YNFKEQ come from the germline V gene. CDR3 length equals 16 residues. The chain's CDR3 is CASSQEGSPNSFGYTF. CDR3 DNA sequence: TGTGCCAGCAGCCAAGAAGGATCACCTAATTCCTTTGGCTACACCTTC.

This clonotype was seen a handful of times. The J gene is TRBJ2-5, the V gene TRBV5-1; a weak D match, TRBD1 (6 bases). The ends were cut back, 7 bases at V and 2 bases at J, with 15 bases in the middle. Per germline, CDR1 SGHRS and CDR2 YFSETQ. The CDR3 loop spans 14 amino acids. The CDR3 here is CASGIAGQQETQYF. CDR3 sequence (DNA): TGCGCCAGCGGAATAGCTGGACAGCAAGAGACCCAGTACTTC.

This clonotype was found a few times. The chain recombines TRBV25-1 with TRBJ1-2; 12 bases are shared with TRBD1. The CDR3 sequence is 17 residues long. The germline V gene encodes CDR1 MGHDK and CDR2 SYGVNS. V lost 2 bases and J lost 0; bases outside the gene matches: 4. The CDR3 DNA follows: TGTGCCAGCAGTGAACCCGGGACAGGGGGCTCTAACTATGGCTACACCTTC. Translation: CASSEPGTGGSNYGYTF.

This clonotype was counted only a few times. The rearrangement links TRBV20-1 to TRBJ2-7; 8 bases agree with TRBD1. V was clipped by 2 bases and J by 2 bases; unmatched bases: 5. Germline-derived CDR1 and CDR2 are DFQATT and SNEGSKA (reference sequence). CDR3 length: 14 amino acids. The CDR3: CSARTPGQAYEQYF. CDR3 bases: TGCAGTGCTAGAACTCCGGGACAGGCCTACGAGCAGTACTTC.

This clonotype was counted many times. The J gene is TRBJ2-3, the V gene TRBV5-1, with 13 bases aligning to TRBD2. The length of the CDR3 is 19 residues. Germline lookup yields CDR1 SGHRS and CDR2 YFSETQ. The V gene end was trimmed by 0 bases and the J gene end by 2 bases; junction bases not matched to a gene: 9. CDR3 sequence (DNA): TGCGCCAGCAGCTTGGTTCAACGCGGACTAGCGGGGGACACAGATACGCAGTATTTT. Translation: CASSLVQRGLAGDTDTQYF. Complete variable domain (other parts from reference TRBV5-1 and TRBJ2-3): KAGVTQTPRYLIKTRGQQVTLSCSPISGHRSVSWYQQTPGQGLQFLFEYFSETQRNKGNFPGRFSGRQFSNSRSEMNVSTLELGDSALYLCASSLVQRGLAGDTDTQYFGPGTRLTVL.

This clonotype has only a few counts. This rearrangement joins TRBV7-3 to TRBJ1-2, with 10 bases lining up with TRBD1. The V and J ends lost 5 bases and 6 bases, in that order; junction bases with no gene match: 9. From germline, CDR1 is SGHTA and CDR2 FQGTGA. The length of the CDR3 is 15 residues. The CDR3 DNA follows: TGTGCCAGCAGCCCGACAGGGGGCAAAGCGGATGGCTACACCTTC. Amino acid sequence: CASSPTGGKADGYTF.

In this sample, this clonotype turned up a few times. The V and J genes are TRBV12-3 or TRBV12-4 and TRBJ1-1, with 8 positions matching TRBD1. CDR3 length equals 13 residues. J lost 5 bases, V lost 7 bases, and 6 bases had no gene match. The CDR3 reads CASTTGVRTEAFF. The CDR3, as DNA: TGTGCCAGCACGACAGGGGTGCGGACTGAAGCTTTCTTT.

CDR3 region: CASRPTATYSYEQYF. For the CDR3, the DNA is TGTGCCAGCAGACCGACAGCCACCTACTCCTACGAGCAGTACTTC. The rearrangement uses TRBV2 and TRBJ2-7, with D perhaps TRBD1 (5 bases). The CDR3 is 15 residues long. Deletions cut 6 bases from V and 0 bases from J, with 15 bases between. The germline V gene encodes CDR1 SNHLY and CDR2 FYNNEI.

The gene calls are TRBV6-5 and TRBJ1-6, with no clear D. V lost 8 bases, J lost 8 bases, and 13 bases lay in between. Germline V CDR1 and CDR2: MNHEY, SVGAGI. This CDR3 spans 13 amino acids. DNA for the CDR3: TGTGCCAGCTTCGGCGGCGAGTATTCACCCCTCCACTTT. This sequence encodes CASFGGEYSPLHF.